This T cell receptor beta chain was observed in a study of beta chain features in type 1 diabetes. In the study overall: Summed over all samples, the examined sorted cells came to fewer than 120 million. Study-wide results and limits: Whether TCRB rearrangement is influenced by HLA type went unresolved here.

Unmatched junction bases numbered 8, after V lost 4 bases and J lost 3 bases. Germline CDR1 is SGHRS and CDR2 is YFSETQ. The CDR3 totals 16 residues. Points on this clone: What it binds is not known.

Expressed TCRB transcripts got sequenced, as all isolated RNA was reverse transcribed. Only in-frame clones appear in the TCRdb table, and some are missing; sequencing was by immunoSEQ multiplex PCR. The data contain 900,000 or so clones, around a sixth of them singletons. Markers CD45RO/CCR7/CD25/CD127/CD95/CD27 served to sort CD4+ naive, central memory, regulatory and stem cell-like memory cells. The TCR originated in a woman between 18 and 29 years old in good health. This chain links TRBV5-1 with TRBJ2-1; TRBD2 agrees at 9 bases. The sample consisted of naive CD4+ T cells from blood. CDR3 amino acids: CASSGGASGNYNEQFF. CDR3 nucleotides: TGCGCCAGCAGCGGCGGGGCTAGCGGGAACTACAATGAGCAGTTCTTC.